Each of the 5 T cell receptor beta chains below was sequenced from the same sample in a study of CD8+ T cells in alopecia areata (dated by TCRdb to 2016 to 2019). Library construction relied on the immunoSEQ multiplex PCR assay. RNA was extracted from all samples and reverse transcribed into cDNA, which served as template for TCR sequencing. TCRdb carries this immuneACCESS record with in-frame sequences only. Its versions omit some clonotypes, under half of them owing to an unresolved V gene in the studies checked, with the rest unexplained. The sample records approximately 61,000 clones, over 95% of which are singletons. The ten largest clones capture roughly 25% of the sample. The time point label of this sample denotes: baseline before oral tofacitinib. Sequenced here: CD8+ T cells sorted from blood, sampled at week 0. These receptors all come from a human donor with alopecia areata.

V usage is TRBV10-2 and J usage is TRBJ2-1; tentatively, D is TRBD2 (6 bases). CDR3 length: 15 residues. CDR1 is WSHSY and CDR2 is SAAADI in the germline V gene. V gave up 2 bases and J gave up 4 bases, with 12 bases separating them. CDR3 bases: TGCGCCAGCAGTGAGAGTAGCGGAGTATACAATGAGCAGTTCTTC. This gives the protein CASSESSGVYNEQFF.

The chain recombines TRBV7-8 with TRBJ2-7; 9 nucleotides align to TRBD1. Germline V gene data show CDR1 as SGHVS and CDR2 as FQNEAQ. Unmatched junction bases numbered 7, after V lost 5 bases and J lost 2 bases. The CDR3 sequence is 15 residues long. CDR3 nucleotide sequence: TGTGCCAGCAGCGCCGGGACAGGGCATACCTACGAGCAGTACTTC. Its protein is CASSAGTGHTYEQYF.

The CDR3 DNA follows: TGTGCCAGCAGTTTATCGAAGGTGGATAGCGGGTATTCCTACGAGCAGTACTTC. Amino acid sequence: CASSLSKVDSGYSYEQYF. The chain carries TRBV27 and TRBJ2-7, with 7 bases fitting TRBD2. The CDR3 totals 18 residues. Germline V lookup: CDR1 MNHEY, CDR2 SMNVEV (reference sequence). Trimming removed 0 bases from V and 1 base from J; junction bases left unmatched: 12.

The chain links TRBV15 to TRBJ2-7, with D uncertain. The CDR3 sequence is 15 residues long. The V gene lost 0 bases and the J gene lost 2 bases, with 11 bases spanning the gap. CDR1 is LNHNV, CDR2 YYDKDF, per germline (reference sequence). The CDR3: CATSRDRATPYEQYF. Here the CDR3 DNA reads TGTGCCACCAGCAGAGATCGGGCTACCCCCTACGAGCAGTACTTC.

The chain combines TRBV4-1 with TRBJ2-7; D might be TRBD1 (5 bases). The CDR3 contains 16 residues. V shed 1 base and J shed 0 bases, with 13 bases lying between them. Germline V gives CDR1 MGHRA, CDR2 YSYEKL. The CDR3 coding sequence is TGCGCCAGCAGCCAAGCTATGGGCAGGGCCTCCTACGAGCAGTACTTC. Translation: CASSQAMGRASYEQYF.